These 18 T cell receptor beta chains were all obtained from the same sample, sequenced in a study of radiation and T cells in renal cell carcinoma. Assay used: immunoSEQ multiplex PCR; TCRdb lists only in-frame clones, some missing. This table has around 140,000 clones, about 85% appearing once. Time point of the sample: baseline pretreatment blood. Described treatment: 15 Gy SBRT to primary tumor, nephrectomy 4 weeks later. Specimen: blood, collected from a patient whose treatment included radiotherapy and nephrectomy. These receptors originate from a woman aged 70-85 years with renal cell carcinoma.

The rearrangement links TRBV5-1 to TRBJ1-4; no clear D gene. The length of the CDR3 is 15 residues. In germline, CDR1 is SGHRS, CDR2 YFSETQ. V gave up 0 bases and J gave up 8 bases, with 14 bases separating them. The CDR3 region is CASSLDSRTGEKLFF. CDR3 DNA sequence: TGCGCCAGCAGCTTGGACTCCAGGACGGGAGAAAAACTGTTTTTT.

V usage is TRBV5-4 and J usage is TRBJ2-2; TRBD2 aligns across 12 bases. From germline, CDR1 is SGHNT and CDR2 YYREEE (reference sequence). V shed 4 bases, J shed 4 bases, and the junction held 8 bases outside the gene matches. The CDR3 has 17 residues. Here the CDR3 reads CASSHLLAGGFTGELFF. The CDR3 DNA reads TGTGCCAGCAGCCACCTTCTAGCGGGGGGGTTCACCGGGGAGCTGTTTTTT.

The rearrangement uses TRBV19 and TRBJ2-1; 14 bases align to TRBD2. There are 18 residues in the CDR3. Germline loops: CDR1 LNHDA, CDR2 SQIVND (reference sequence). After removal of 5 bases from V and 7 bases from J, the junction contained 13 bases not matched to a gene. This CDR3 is CASSARSGTSGGTNEQFF. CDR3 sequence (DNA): TGTGCCAGTAGTGCTCGATCCGGGACTAGCGGGGGTACTAATGAGCAGTTCTTC.

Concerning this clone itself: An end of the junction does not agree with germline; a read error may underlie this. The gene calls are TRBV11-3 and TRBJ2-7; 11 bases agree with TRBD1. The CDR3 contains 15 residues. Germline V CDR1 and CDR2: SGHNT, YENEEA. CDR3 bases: TGTGCGAGCACGGGGAACCCGGGACAGGGGGACGAGCAGTACTTC. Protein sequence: CASTGNPGQGDEQYF.

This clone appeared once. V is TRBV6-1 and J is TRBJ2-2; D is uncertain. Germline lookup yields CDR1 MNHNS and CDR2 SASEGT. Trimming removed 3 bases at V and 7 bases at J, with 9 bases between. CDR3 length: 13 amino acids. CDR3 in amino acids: CASSDGLIGELFF. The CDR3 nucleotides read TGTGCCAGCAGTGACGGATTGATCGGGGAGCTGTTTTTT.

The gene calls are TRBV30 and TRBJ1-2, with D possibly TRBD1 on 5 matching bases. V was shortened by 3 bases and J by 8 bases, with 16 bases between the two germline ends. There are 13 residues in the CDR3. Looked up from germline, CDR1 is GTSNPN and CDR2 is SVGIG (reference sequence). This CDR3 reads CAWRNSRELGYTF. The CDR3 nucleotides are TGTGCCTGGAGAAACTCCAGGGAGTTAGGCTACACCTTC.

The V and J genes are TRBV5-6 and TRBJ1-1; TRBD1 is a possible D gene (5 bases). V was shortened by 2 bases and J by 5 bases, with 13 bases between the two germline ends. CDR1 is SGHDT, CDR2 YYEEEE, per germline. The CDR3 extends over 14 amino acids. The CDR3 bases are TGTGCCAGCAGCTTAGGGACCCATGGGACTGAAGCTTTCTTT. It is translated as CASSLGTHGTEAFF.

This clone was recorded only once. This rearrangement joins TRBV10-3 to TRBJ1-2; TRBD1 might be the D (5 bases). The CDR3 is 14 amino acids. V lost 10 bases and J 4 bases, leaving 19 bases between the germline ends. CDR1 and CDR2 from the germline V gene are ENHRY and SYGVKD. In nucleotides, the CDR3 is TGTGCCACCCATTATGGGGGGGGTCCCTATGGCTACACCTTC. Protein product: CATHYGGGPYGYTF.

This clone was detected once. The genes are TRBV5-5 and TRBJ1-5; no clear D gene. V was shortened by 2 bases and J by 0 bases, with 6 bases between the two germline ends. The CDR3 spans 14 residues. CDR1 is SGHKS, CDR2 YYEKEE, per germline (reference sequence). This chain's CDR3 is CASSFPYSNQPQHF. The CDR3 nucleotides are TGTGCCAGCAGCTTCCCCTATAGCAATCAGCCCCAGCATTTT.

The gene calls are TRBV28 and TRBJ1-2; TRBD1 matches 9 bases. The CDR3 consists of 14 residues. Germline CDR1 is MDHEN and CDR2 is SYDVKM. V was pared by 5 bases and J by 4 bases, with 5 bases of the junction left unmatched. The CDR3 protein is CASSPGTGRYGYTF. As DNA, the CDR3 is TGTGCCAGCAGTCCGGGGACAGGGCGCTATGGCTACACCTTC.

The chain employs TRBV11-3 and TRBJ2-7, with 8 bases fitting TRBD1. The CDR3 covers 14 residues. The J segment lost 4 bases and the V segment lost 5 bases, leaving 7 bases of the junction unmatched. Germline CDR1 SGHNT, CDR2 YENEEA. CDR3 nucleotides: TGTGCCAGCAGCCCACGACAGGGGAGGTACGAGCAGTACTTC. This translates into CASSPRQGRYEQYF.

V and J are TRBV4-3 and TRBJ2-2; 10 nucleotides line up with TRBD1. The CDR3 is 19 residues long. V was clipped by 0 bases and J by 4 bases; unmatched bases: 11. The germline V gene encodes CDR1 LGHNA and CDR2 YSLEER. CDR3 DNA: TGCGCCAGCAGCCAAGAAGTTGGGACCGGGACAGGGGTCACCGGGGAGCTGTTTTTT. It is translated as CASSQEVGTGTGVTGELFF.

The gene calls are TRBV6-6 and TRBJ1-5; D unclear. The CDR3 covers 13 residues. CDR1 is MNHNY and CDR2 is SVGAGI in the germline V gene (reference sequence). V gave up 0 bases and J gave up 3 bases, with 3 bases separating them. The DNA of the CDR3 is TGTGCCAGCAGTTACTCGGCCAATCAGCCCCAGCATTTT. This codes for CASSYSANQPQHF.

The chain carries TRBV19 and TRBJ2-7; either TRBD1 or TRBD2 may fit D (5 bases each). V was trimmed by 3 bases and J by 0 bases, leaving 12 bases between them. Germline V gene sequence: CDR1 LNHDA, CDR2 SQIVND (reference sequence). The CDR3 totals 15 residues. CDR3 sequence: CASSIYGDLSYEQYF. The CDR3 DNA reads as TGTGCCAGTAGTATTTATGGGGACCTCTCCTACGAGCAGTACTTC.

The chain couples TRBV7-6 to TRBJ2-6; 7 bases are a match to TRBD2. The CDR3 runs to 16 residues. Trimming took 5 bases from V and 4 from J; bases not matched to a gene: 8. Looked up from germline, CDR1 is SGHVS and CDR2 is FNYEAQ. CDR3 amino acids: CASSPPGGFGANVLTF. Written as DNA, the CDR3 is TGTGCCAGCAGCCCCCCGGGGGGTTTCGGGGCCAACGTCCTGACTTTC.

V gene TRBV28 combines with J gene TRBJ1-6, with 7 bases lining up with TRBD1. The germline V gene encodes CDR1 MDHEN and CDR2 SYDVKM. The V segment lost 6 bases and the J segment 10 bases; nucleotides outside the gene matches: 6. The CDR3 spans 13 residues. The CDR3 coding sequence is TGTGCCAGCAGCCAACAGGGGTACTCACCCCTCCACTTT. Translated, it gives CASSQQGYSPLHF.

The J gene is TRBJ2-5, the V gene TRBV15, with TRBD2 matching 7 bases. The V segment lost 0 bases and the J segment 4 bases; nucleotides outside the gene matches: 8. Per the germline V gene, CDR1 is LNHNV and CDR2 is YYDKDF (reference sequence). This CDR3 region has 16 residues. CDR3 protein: CATSRDLGGLAETQYF. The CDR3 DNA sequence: TGTGCCACCAGCAGAGATTTGGGAGGGTTGGCAGAGACCCAGTACTTC.

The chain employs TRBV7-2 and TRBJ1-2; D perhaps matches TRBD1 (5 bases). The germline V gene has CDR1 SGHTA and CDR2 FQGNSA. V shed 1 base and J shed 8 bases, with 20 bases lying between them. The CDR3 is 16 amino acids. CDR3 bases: TGTGCCAGCAGCTTAGACGCCGGGACTAATTTTGGCGGCTACACCTTC. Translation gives CASSLDAGTNFGGYTF.